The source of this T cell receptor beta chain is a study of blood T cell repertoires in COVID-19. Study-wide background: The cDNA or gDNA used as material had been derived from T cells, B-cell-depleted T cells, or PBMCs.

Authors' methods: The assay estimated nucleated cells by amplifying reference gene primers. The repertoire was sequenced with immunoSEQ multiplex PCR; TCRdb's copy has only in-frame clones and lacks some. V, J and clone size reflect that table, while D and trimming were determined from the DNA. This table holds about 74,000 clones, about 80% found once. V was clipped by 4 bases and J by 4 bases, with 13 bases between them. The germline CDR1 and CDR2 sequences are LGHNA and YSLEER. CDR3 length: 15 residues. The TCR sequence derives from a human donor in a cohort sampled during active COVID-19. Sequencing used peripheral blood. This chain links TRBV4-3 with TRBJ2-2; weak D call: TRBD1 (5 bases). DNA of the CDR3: TGCGCCAGCAGCCCCACCCCTAGGGGCACCGGGGAGCTGTTTTTT. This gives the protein CASSPTPRGTGELFF.